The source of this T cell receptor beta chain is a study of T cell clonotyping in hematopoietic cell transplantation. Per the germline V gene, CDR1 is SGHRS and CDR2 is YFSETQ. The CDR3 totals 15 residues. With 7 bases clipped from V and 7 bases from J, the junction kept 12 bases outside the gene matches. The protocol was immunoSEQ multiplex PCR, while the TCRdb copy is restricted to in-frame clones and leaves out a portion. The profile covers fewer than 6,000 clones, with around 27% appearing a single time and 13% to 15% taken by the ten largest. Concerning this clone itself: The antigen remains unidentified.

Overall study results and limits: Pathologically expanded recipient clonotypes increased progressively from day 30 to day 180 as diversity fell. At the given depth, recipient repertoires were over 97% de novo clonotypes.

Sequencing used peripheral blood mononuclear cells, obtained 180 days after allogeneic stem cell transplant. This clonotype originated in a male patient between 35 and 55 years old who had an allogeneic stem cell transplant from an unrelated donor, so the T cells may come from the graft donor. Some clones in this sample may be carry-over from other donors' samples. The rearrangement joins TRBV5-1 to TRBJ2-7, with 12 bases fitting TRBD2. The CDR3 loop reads CASEETSGRTGEQYF. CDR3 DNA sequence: TGCGCCAGCGAGGAGACTAGCGGGAGAACGGGGGAGCAGTACTTC.